Described below is a single TCR beta chain sequence and its context. This specimen comes from a study of blood T cell repertoires in COVID-19. This CDR3 contains 14 residues. Between the trimmed V and J ends, which lost 2 bases and 0 bases, there was a span of 8 bases. CDR1 is SGHRS, CDR2 YFSETQ, per germline. Some clones are missing from TCRdb's copy, which holds only in-frame ones; the method was immunoSEQ multiplex PCR. The repertoire includes some 57,000 clones, about 91% of them detected once, and roughly 6% sits in the top ten. The chain uses TRBV5-1 and TRBJ1-1; D is undetermined. The source material was peripheral blood. The sequence was obtained from a man aged 50 or older with active COVID-19. The CDR3 sequence is CASSLSGMNTEAFF. Written as DNA, the CDR3 is TGCGCCAGCAGCTTATCCGGGATGAACACTGAAGCTTTCTTT.